These 32 T cell receptor beta chains were sequenced from one sample in a study of PD-1 blockade in classical Hodgkin lymphoma. Repertoires were generated with immunoSEQ multiplex PCR, while TCRdb's copy carries only in-frame clones and drops some. The table lists 30,000 to 40,000 clones, more than 65% of them singletons. Patients all relapsed after autologous stem cell transplantation, and there was variation in brentuximab vedotin exposure. The specimen was peripheral blood mononuclear cells (PBMCs), collected before the second cycle of nivolumab. The receptors come from a human donor with classical Hodgkin lymphoma.

The CDR3 region has the DNA TGCAGTGCTAGCCGACTGGCGGGGGCGTTCTTC. Protein product: CSASRLAGAFF. This chain uses TRBV20-1 with TRBJ2-1; the D gene is possibly TRBD2 (7 bases). V was trimmed by 3 bases and J by 15 bases, leaving 15 bases between them. The CDR3 spans 11 residues. Germline CDR1 and CDR2: DFQATT and SNEGSKA (reference sequence).

The count of this clone is one. One end of the junction fails to match germline, which may point to a read error. At the DNA level, this CDR3 is encoded by other sequences in the same sample as well. The rearrangement uses TRBV6-6 and TRBJ2-7; D might be TRBD1 (5 bases). Germline V CDR1 and CDR2: MNHNY, SVGAGI (reference sequence). The length of the CDR3 is 11 residues. In DNA form, the CDR3 reads TGTGCCAGCAGTTGGGGCTACGAGCAGTATTTC. It is translated as CASSWGYEQYF.

Only a few counts were recorded for this clone. J is TRBJ2-5 and V is TRBV10-1; either TRBD1 or TRBD2 may fit D (5 bases each). The CDR3 extends over 13 amino acids. Trimming stripped 8 bases from V and 5 bases from J, with 15 bases between. The germline CDR1 and CDR2 sequences are WNHNN and SYGVQD (reference sequence). CDR3 nucleotides: TGCGCCAGCTCCGGGGCAGCCACGGAGACCCAGTACTTC. Its translation: CASSGAATETQYF.

The chain recombines TRBV15 with TRBJ2-2, with a possible D match to TRBD2 (5 bases). Germline lookup yields CDR1 LNHNV and CDR2 YYDKDF (reference sequence). Trimming took 5 bases from V and 7 from J, leaving 17 bases between them. The CDR3 covers 15 residues. The CDR3 DNA sequence: TGTGCCACCAGCCCCGAGGGCCTGAGCGGCGGGGAGCTGTTTTTT. Translating it yields CATSPEGLSGGELFF.

This clone was observed a single time. The chain links TRBV7-8 to TRBJ2-1, with TRBD2 matching over 8 bases. CDR3 length: 18 residues. Trimming cost V 3 bases and J 0 bases; bases outside gene matches: 10. Germline V gives CDR1 SGHVS, CDR2 FQNEAQ. CDR3: CASSFGTSMRSSYNEQFF. The CDR3 DNA reads TGTGCCAGCAGCTTCGGGACTAGTATGAGGAGCTCCTACAATGAGCAGTTCTTC. Looking up the rest from reference TRBV7-8 and TRBJ2-1 gives the full variable domain: GAGVSQSPRYKVAKRGQDVALRCDPISGHVSLFWYQQALGQGPEFLTYFQNEAQLDKSGLPSDRFFAERPEGSVSTLKIQRTQQEDSAVYLCASSFGTSMRSSYNEQFFGPGTRLTVL.

The CDR3, as DNA: TGTGCCAGCAGCGTAGGAGATAGCGGGGGGTGGGAGACCCAGTACTTC. It specifies CASSVGDSGGWETQYF. The rearrangement uses TRBV9 and TRBJ2-5; 10 nucleotides align to TRBD2. CDR1 is SGDLS, CDR2 YYNGEE, per germline. Trimming at V came to 0 bases and at J to 5 bases, leaving 7 bases not matched to a gene. The CDR3 consists of 16 residues.

This chain links TRBV6-6 with TRBJ2-5; D is perhaps TRBD1 or TRBD2 (5 bases each). Per the germline V gene, CDR1 is MNHNY and CDR2 is SVGAGI (reference sequence). The ends were cut back, 6 bases at V and 4 bases at J, with 21 bases in the middle. This CDR3 has 16 residues. The CDR3 sequence is CASSLTLQGTGETQYF. The CDR3 DNA is TGTGCCAGCAGCCTCACACTGCAAGGGACGGGAGAGACCCAGTACTTC.

J is TRBJ1-5 and V is TRBV21-1. TRBV21-1 is labeled a pseudogene. The CDR3 covers 15 residues. The CDR3 DNA reads TGTGCCAGCAGCAAAAGGGATGGTGTGGATCAGCCCCAGCATTTT. Translation: CASSKRDGVDQPQHF.

This clone came up a few times. This rearrangement joins TRBV4-3 to TRBJ2-1; 7 nucleotides line up with TRBD1. CDR1 and CDR2 from the germline V gene are LGHNA and YSLEER. CDR3 length: 16 amino acids. V lost 0 bases and J lost 4; bases outside the gene matches: 6. For the CDR3, the DNA is TGCGCCAGCAGCCAAGATGGAGACAGGGATTACAATGAGCAGTTCTTC. This codes for CASSQDGDRDYNEQFF.

The chain employs TRBV5-6 and TRBJ2-3; TRBD2 agrees at 7 bases. V trimming: 6 bases; J trimming: 4 bases; junction bases outside the gene matches: 11. The CDR3 totals 15 residues. Germline values: CDR1 SGHDT, CDR2 YYEEEE. The CDR3 here is CASTPGGVGADTQYF. CDR3 DNA sequence: TGTGCCAGCACCCCGGGGGGAGTCGGTGCAGATACGCAGTATTTT.

V is TRBV30 and J is TRBJ2-3; possible D gene TRBD2, 6 bases. With 6 bases removed from V and 4 bases from J, the gap between germline ends came to 29 bases. The CDR3 consists of 18 residues. CDR1 and CDR2 from the germline V gene are GTSNPN and SVGIG (reference sequence). The CDR3 coding sequence is TGTGCCTGTCAACGGGGGACCGGATGGCCTGGGGACCCAGATACGCAGTATTTT. It is translated as CACQRGTGWPGDPDTQYF.

The table lists this clone with a few counts. V usage is TRBV6-1 and J usage is TRBJ1-6; 8 positions match TRBD1. Germline V CDR1 and CDR2: MNHNS, SASEGT. V shed 5 bases, J shed 10 bases, and the junction held 10 bases outside the gene matches. This CDR3 is 15 amino acids long. The CDR3 spells CASSPGQGVRSPLHF. In DNA form, the CDR3 reads TGTGCCAGCAGTCCTGGACAGGGAGTTCGCTCACCCCTCCACTTT.

This clone has just a few counts. The chain links TRBV27 to TRBJ1-5, with D perhaps matching TRBD1 (6 bases). Germline V gene lookup returns CDR1 MNHEY and CDR2 SMNVEV (reference sequence). This CDR3 region has 14 residues. Deletions cut 6 bases from V and 3 bases from J, with 12 bases between. The CDR3 DNA sequence: TGTGCCAGCAGGAAAGGGGGGGTCAATCAGCCCCAGCATTTT. This gives the protein CASRKGGVNQPQHF.

CDR3 residues: CASSRSLTDTQYF. The CDR3 DNA sequence: TGTGCCAGCTCCCGTTCCCTTACAGATACGCAGTATTTT. The genes are TRBV6-5 and TRBJ2-3; D unclear. From germline, CDR1 is MNHEY and CDR2 SVGAGI. The CDR3 extends over 13 amino acids. Between the trimmed V and J ends, which lost 8 bases and 3 bases, there was a span of 12 bases.

The chain couples TRBV5-6 to TRBJ1-5; 9 bases align to TRBD1. This CDR3 is built from 16 residues. In germline, CDR1 is SGHDT, CDR2 YYEEEE. J lost 0 bases, V lost 7 bases, and 8 bases had no gene match. The CDR3 loop reads CASRTGGPYSNQPQHF. CDR3 bases: TGTGCCAGCCGCACAGGGGGCCCCTATAGCAATCAGCCCCAGCATTTT.

The chain combines TRBV6-5 with TRBJ1-5; D perhaps matches TRBD1 (5 bases). CDR3 size: 13 residues. The germline gives CDR1 MNHEY, CDR2 SVGAGI. Trimming removed 5 bases at V and 7 bases at J, with 12 bases between. CDR3 loop: CASSPDRNQPQHF. The CDR3 DNA follows: TGTGCCAGCAGTCCCGACAGAAACCAGCCCCAGCATTTT.

The chain carries TRBV5-4 and TRBJ2-5, with a possible D match to TRBD1 (6 bases). Trimming left V 3 bases short and J 1 base short, with 13 bases between. Germline V lookup: CDR1 SGHNT, CDR2 YYREEE (reference sequence). CDR3 length: 15 residues. The chain's CDR3 is CASSWNRVGQETQYF. CDR3 DNA: TGTGCCAGCAGCTGGAACAGGGTAGGCCAAGAGACCCAGTACTTC.

The chain is built from TRBV23-1 and TRBJ1-5; D gene unclear. TRBV23-1 is assigned to the ORF class and has an uncertain function. The CDR3 runs to 13 residues. V lost 4 bases, J lost 5 bases, and 9 bases lay in between. The CDR3 loop is CASSRVEDQPQHF. The CDR3 nucleotides read TGCGCCAGCAGTCGAGTAGAAGATCAGCCCCAGCATTTT.

In this sample, this clone turned up many times. V is TRBV2 and J is TRBJ2-7; D remains ambiguous. Per the germline V gene, CDR1 is SNHLY and CDR2 is FYNNEI. The CDR3 is 13 residues long. V was trimmed by 0 bases and J by 5 bases, leaving 8 bases between them. The CDR3 nucleotides are TGTGCCAGCAGTGAAGCTGAAGATAACGAGCAGTACTTC. This encodes CASSEAEDNEQYF.

The chain combines TRBV7-3 with TRBJ2-1; D is perhaps TRBD2 (6 bases). V dropped 4 bases and J dropped 5 bases, with 12 bases sitting between them. The CDR3 contains 14 residues. The germline gives CDR1 SGHTA, CDR2 FQGTGA. CDR3 in amino acids: CASSSPGLHNEQFF. The CDR3 DNA is TGTGCCAGCAGCTCTCCGGGACTCCACAATGAGCAGTTCTTC.

V gene TRBV7-9 combines with J gene TRBJ2-6, with D hard to call. The CDR3 extends over 13 amino acids. The ends were cut back, 0 bases at V and 3 bases at J, with 0 bases in the middle. From germline, CDR1 is SEHNR and CDR2 FQNEAQ (reference sequence). CDR3 amino acids: CASSLAGANVLTF. For the CDR3, the DNA is TGTGCCAGCAGCTTAGCTGGGGCCAACGTCCTGACTTTC.

As to this clone: One junction end does not reproduce the germline sequence, and a read error may be involved. J is TRBJ1-2 and V is TRBV11-3, with a weak D call TRBD1 (6 bases). The germline gives CDR1 SGHNT, CDR2 YENEEA. The CDR3 length is 10 residues. CDR3 in amino acids: CASRPRDTLF. The CDR3 region has the DNA TGTGCCAGCAGACCCCGGGACACACTCTTC. Drawing the rest from reference TRBV11-3 and TRBJ1-2, the complete variable domain is EAGVVQSPRYKIIEKKQPVAFWCNPISGHNTLYWYLQNLGQGPELLIRYENEEAVDDSQLPKDRFSAERLKGVDSTLKIQPAELGDSAVYLCASRPRDTLFGSGTRLTVV.

This clone has ten or more counts. CDR3 residues: CASMVGETYGYTF. The CDR3 DNA is TGTGCCAGCATGGTAGGAGAAACCTATGGCTACACCTTC. The gene calls are TRBV6-1 and TRBJ1-2; D unresolved. Per germline, CDR1 MNHNS and CDR2 SASEGT. Trimming stripped 7 bases from V and 4 bases from J, with 13 bases between. The CDR3 sequence is 13 residues long.

The chain is built from TRBV25-1 and TRBJ1-3; no clear D. Germline V gives CDR1 MGHDK, CDR2 SYGVNS. There are 15 residues in the CDR3. V shed 2 bases and J shed 4 bases, with 12 bases lying between them. The CDR3 region is CASSELGSNGNTIYF. CDR3 sequence (DNA): TGTGCCAGCAGTGAACTGGGCAGTAACGGAAACACCATATATTTT.

The chain is built from TRBV30 and TRBJ1-3; D is unresolved. Germline-derived CDR1 and CDR2 are GTSNPN and SVGIG (reference sequence). The CDR3 is made up of 13 amino acids. The ends were cut back, 0 bases at V and 2 bases at J, with 5 bases in the middle. For the CDR3, the DNA is TGTGCCTGGAGTGTCGTCCCTGGAAACACCATATATTTT. This sequence encodes CAWSVVPGNTIYF.

This sequence joins TRBV18 and TRBJ2-7; 11 bases map to TRBD2. V was pared by 6 bases and J by 3 bases, with 7 bases of the junction left unmatched. CDR3 length equals 15 residues. The germline V gene has CDR1 KGHSH and CDR2 LQKENI. The CDR3 DNA reads TGTGCCAGCTCGCTGACTAGCGGGGTCGTCTACGAGCAGTACTTC. Its translation: CASSLTSGVVYEQYF.

The V call is TRBV19, the J call TRBJ2-7, with unresolved D. The germline V gene has CDR1 LNHDA and CDR2 SQIVND (reference sequence). Deletions cut 6 bases from V and 2 bases from J, with 17 bases between. The CDR3 sequence is 15 residues long. The CDR3 bases are TGTGCCAGTAGCTCCGACACACATCATCCCTACGAGCAGTACTTC. It codes for CASSSDTHHPYEQYF.

Only a few counts were recorded for this clone. This rearrangement joins TRBV5-5 to TRBJ1-1; D not certain. From germline, CDR1 is SGHKS and CDR2 YYEKEE (reference sequence). Between the trimmed V and J ends, which lost 2 bases and 1 base, there was a span of 9 bases. CDR3 length: 14 amino acids. CDR3 sequence reads: CASSLSTENTEAFF. In nucleotides, the CDR3 is TGTGCCAGCAGCTTAAGTACAGAGAACACTGAAGCTTTCTTT.

This clone has more than one count but fewer than ten. The chain carries TRBV11-1 and TRBJ2-3; 7 bases line up with TRBD2. J was trimmed by 2 bases and V by 2 bases; bases with no gene match: 13. The CDR3 runs 18 residues. Germline V CDR1 and CDR2: SGHAT, FQDESV (reference sequence). CDR3 sequence: CASSLFHWEGMSTDTQYF. In nucleotides, the CDR3 is TGTGCCAGCAGCTTATTCCATTGGGAGGGGATGTCCACAGATACGCAGTATTTT. Full variable domain (missing parts from reference TRBV11-1 and TRBJ2-3): EAEVAQSPRYKITEKSQAVAFWCDPISGHATLYWYRQILGQGPELLVQFQDESVVDDSQLPKDRFSAERLKGVDSTLKIQPAELGDSAMYLCASSLFHWEGMSTDTQYFGPGTRLTVL.

This chain connects TRBV5-4 to TRBJ2-3; tentative D call: TRBD2 (5 bases). This CDR3 contains 15 residues. Germline V lookup: CDR1 SGHNT, CDR2 YYREEE (reference sequence). Trimming left V 4 bases short and J 0 bases short, with 12 bases between. CDR3 sequence (DNA): TGTGCCAGCAGCAACCCGACTACCAGCACAGATACGCAGTATTTT. Amino acids: CASSNPTTSTDTQYF.

Points on this clone: This clone may be a read error of a much larger clone one base away. Other nucleotide sequences from this sample produce the same CDR3. The chain has TRBV4-3 and TRBJ1-2; 7 bases agree with TRBD1. Germline CDR1 is LGHNA and CDR2 is YSLEER. V shed 5 bases, J shed 1 base, and the junction held 7 bases outside the gene matches. This CDR3 contains 15 residues. Written as DNA, the CDR3 is TGCGCCAGCAGCACCCGGCAGGGGGTTAACTATGGCTACACCTTC. It specifies CASSTRQGVNYGYTF.

V gene TRBV4-1 combines with J gene TRBJ1-1, with no clear D. This CDR3 spans 16 amino acids. V lost 4 bases and J 1 base, leaving 16 bases between the germline ends. The germline CDR1 and CDR2 sequences are MGHRA and YSYEKL. The CDR3 DNA reads TGCGCCAGCAGCCCCCACAGATCTAACCCGAACACTGAAGCTTTCTTT. Amino acid sequence: CASSPHRSNPNTEAFF.